This T cell receptor (beta chain) was captured in a study (dated by TCRdb to 2014 to 2015). Looking at the study overall: Whether tumor-infiltrating Tregs in breast cancer are recruited from blood Tregs or converted in situ from other CD4+ T cell subsets was tested. Study-level results and caveats: In terms of TCR gene usage, tumor memory CD4+ T cells clustered together with blood and lymph node memory CD4+ cells, as well as with lymph node naive CD4+ cells. Rather than covering whole repertoires, validation in the larger cohort was restricted to a single TCR beta V-J rearrangement. Tumor-infiltrating Treg TCR alpha and beta sequences overlapped most with tumor naive CD4+ T cells, then with blood naive CD4+ T cells.

V sheds 3 bases and J sheds 6 bases, leaving 14 bases between their ends. The germline V gene yields SGHRS for CDR1 and YFSETQ for CDR2. There are 14 amino acids in the CDR3, from cysteine to phenylalanine inclusive. The CDR3 DNA has 42 bases and is translated from base 1. Amplification of full-length TCR variable regions was done by 5' RACE PCR using constant-region reverse primers, and this step was followed by semi-nested PCR with Nested Universal Primer A. Using the ReliaPrep RNA Cell Miniprep System, total RNA was extracted, and the SMARTer RACE 5'/3' Kit was then used to reverse transcribe the RNA into 5'RACE-ready cDNA. Full-length TCR alpha and beta libraries were barcoded with multiplex adaptors and sequenced on an Illumina MiSeq. The authors' analysis ran thus. Sequencing data were pooled across the five patients for each of nine subset-tissue groups and compared by unsupervised clustering of TCR gene usage. The Morisita-Horn index, with shared sequences weighted by their contribution to each repertoire, was used to calculate repertoire similarity. In TCRdb, the public reads were trimmed at Q25 with fastp and aligned with MiXCR, with productive beta chains retained. Rows are unified per CDR3 protein, each entry keeping the most common DNA and genes. These V and J calls originate from TCRdb's pipeline instead of the authors' own analysis. The sample table shows tens of thousands of distinct CDR3 sequences, and approximately 23% are seen once. The ten most abundant clones make up about 2.7% of the sample.

CD4+CD45RO+CD25- cells were isolated as memory CD4+ T cells. Tregs, naive and memory CD4+ T cells from tumor, blood and ipsilateral draining lymph nodes of five or six breast cancer patients underwent full-length TCR alpha and beta sequencing. Tumor tissue and lymph nodes obtained from ipsilateral axillary dissection were perfused with PBS, minced and then digested with collagenase I and hyaluronidase. Ficoll density gradient centrifugation was used to isolate mononuclear cells from lymph nodes or from more than 40 ml of peripheral blood. FACS confirmed that the sorted cell populations were more than 90% pure. This clonotype was found many times. This receptor's antigen is unknown. Base qualities are not recorded, but no much larger clone differs from it by a single base.

The rearranged chain carries TRBV5-1 and TRBJ2-3; the D gene is possibly TRBD2, with 6 bases matching. The sequence was collected from a female donor with breast cancer. Sequenced material: memory CD4+ T cells sorted from a lymph node. What this sample's cell subset or site label stands for: memory CD4+ T cells, CD4+CD45RO+CD25-. The CDR3 region: CASSSRTKGDTQYF. The sequenced DNA is TGCGCCAGCAGCTCCCGGACTAAGGGGGATACGCAGTATTTT.